What follows describes a single T cell receptor beta chain. As yet, its antigen is unknown. This sample is part of a study of shared clonotypes between healthy human individuals. General study results and limits: Having only a few donors restricted how much genetic and exposure-history diversity was captured.

The germline V gene encodes CDR1 SGHDT and CDR2 YYEEEE. The CDR3 sequence is 15 residues long. The V and J ends lost 1 base and 6 bases respectively, with 13 bases between them. Researchers ran the assay at a deep level. Sequencing used immunoSEQ multiplex PCR; TCRdb keeps in-frame clones, though not all of them. The sample includes fewer than 3 million clones, under 95% seen only once; the top ten take 0.37%. The TCR was taken from a man younger than 35 in good health. Some clones in this sample may be carry-over from other donors' samples. The sequenced sample consisted of naive CD4+ T cells from PBMCs. Sample subset: CD45RA+ positively selected. The rearrangement joins TRBV5-6 to TRBJ2-2; possible D gene TRBD1, 6 bases. CDR3 sequence (DNA): TGTGCCAGCAGCTTGCGGAAAACAGGGCCCGGGGAGCTGTTTTTT. Amino acid sequence: CASSLRKTGPGELFF.